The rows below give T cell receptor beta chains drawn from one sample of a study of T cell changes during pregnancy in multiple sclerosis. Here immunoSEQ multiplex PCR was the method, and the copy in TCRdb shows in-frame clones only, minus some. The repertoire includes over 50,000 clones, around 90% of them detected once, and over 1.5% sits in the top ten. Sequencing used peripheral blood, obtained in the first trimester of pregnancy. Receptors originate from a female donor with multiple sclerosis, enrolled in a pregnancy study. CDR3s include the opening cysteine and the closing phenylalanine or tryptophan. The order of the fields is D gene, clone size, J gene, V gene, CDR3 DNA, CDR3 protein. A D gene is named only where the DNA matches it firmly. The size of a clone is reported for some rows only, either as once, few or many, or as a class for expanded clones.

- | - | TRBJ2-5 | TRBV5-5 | TGTGCCAGCAGCTTGGCTAGACGGGAGACCCAGTACTTC | CASSLARRETQYF
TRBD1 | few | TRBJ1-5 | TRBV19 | TGTGCCAGTAGTATCTGGGGACAGGGCGATCAGCCCCAGCATTTT | CASSIWGQGDQPQHF
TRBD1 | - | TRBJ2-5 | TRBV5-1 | TGCGCCAGCAGTGAGACAGGGATGGAACTGAGAGAGACCCAGTACTTC | CASSETGMELRETQYF
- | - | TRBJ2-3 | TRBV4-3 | TGCGCCAGCAGCCAAGATCTCGCGACCAGGTCTTTTTATACGCAGTATTTT | CASSQDLATRSFYTQYF
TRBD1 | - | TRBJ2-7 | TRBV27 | TGTGCCAGCAGTTTTCCCGGGACAGGGGTCTACGAGCAGTACTTC | CASSFPGTGVYEQYF
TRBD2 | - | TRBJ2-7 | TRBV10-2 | TGCGCCAGCAGTAGAGGCGGGAGTTTCGACGAGCAGTACTTC | CASSRGGSFDEQYF
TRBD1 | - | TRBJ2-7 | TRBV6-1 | TGTGCCAGCAGTGGACAGACAGGGGGCCGGGGACGGAGCTCCTACGAGCAGTACTTC | CASSGQTGGRGRSSYEQYF
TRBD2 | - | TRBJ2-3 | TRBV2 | TGTGCCAGCTGGGGACTACCGACAGATACGCAGTATTTT | CASWGLPTDTQYF
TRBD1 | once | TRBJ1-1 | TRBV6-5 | TGTGCCAGCAGTTTCCTGACAGGGACCACTGAAGCTTTCTTT | CASSFLTGTTEAFF
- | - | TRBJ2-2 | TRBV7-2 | TGTGCCAGCAGCTCCGGAGATAGCCTACTAACCGGGGAGCTGTTTTTT | CASSSGDSLLTGELFF
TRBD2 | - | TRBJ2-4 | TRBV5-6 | TGTGCCAGCAGCTTACTAGCGGGAGTTAACATTCAGTACTTC | CASSLLAGVNIQYF
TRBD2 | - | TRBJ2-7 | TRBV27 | TGTGCCAGCAGTTCAAGACTAGCGGGAGGTTCCGAGTGGGGCGAGCAGTACTTC | CASSSRLAGGSEWGEQYF
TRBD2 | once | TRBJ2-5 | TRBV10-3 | TGTGCCATCAGCGGGGGACTAGCGGGAGACCCAGAGACCCAGTACTTC | CAISGGLAGDPETQYF
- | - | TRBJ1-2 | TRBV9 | TGTGCCAGCAGCGTATCCTGGACTGCAGGCTATGGCTACACCTTC | CASSVSWTAGYGYTF
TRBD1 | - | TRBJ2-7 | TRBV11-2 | TGTGCCAGCAGCCCAGGACAGGGGGCCCACTCCTACGAGCAGTACTTC | CASSPGQGAHSYEQYF
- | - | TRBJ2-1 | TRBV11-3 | TGTGCCAGCAGCTTAGGGGGGCGGGCAAGTGGCCCATACAATGAGCAGTTCTTC | CASSLGGRASGPYNEQFF
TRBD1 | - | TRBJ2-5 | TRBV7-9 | TGTGCCAGCAGCCCCGTGGGACAGCCTCAAGAGACCCAGTACTTC | CASSPVGQPQETQYF
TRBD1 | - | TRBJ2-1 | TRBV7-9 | TGTGCCAGCCAAAACCCGGGGACAGGGCCGAATGAGCAGTTCTTC | CASQNPGTGPNEQFF
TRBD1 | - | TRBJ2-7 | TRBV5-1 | TGCGCCAGCAGCTGGACAGGGGGCTACGAGCAGTACTTC | CASSWTGGYEQYF
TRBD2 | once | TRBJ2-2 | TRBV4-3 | TGCGCCAGCAGCCAGGGACTAGCGGGAGTGAACACCGGGGAGCTGTTTTTT | CASSQGLAGVNTGELFF
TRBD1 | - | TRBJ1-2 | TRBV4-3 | TGCGCCAGCAGCCAAGACGCCGGACAGGGCTACGGCTACACCTTC | CASSQDAGQGYGYTF
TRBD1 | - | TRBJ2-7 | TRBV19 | TGTGCCAGTAGTCCCCGGGACAGGGGGGGTGAGCAGTACTTC | CASSPRDRGGEQYF
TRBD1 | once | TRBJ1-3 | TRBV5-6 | TGTGCCAGCAGCTTGGTGGGACAGGGGACTGGAAACACCATATATTTT | CASSLVGQGTGNTIYF
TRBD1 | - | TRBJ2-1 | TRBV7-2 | TGTGCCAGCAGCTCCCCGAAAGCCCAGACAGGGAGCTCCTACAATGAGCAGTTCTTC | CASSSPKAQTGSSYNEQFF
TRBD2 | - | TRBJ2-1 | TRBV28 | TGTGCCAGCAGTTTAGCGGGAGGGTTCTACAATGAGCAGTTCTTC | CASSLAGGFYNEQFF
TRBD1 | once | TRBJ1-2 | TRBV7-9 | TGTGCCAGCAGCTCGCCTCGGGACAGGACTAACCCCTATGGCTACACCTTC | CASSSPRDRTNPYGYTF
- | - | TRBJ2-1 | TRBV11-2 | TGTGCCAGCAGCTTAGGGACAAACTCCTACAATGAGCAGTTCTTC | CASSLGTNSYNEQFF
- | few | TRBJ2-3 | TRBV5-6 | TGTGCCAGCACCTTCTCGACAGATACGCAGTATTTT | CASTFSTDTQYF
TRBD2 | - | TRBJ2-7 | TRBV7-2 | TGTGCCAGCAGCTGGGGGACTAGCGGGAGCTACGAGCAGTACTTC | CASSWGTSGSYEQYF
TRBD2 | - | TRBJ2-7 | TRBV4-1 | TGCGCCAGCAGCCAAGAAGGGCTAGCGGGAGGGTACGAGCAGTACTTC | CASSQEGLAGGYEQYF